This TCR beta chain originates from a study of beta chain features in type 1 diabetes. Overall study findings and caveats: Naive, central memory and Treg TCRB repertoires seemed to resemble each other more closely in patients than they did in healthy donors. VDJ junctions in type 1 diabetes patients carried more deletions and fewer insertions. Reads derived from cDNA could over-represent cells showing high TCR expression. A moderate, significant TCRB CDR3 shortening appeared in type 1 diabetes across four CD4+ subsets.

In total, each donor contributed a single heparinised blood draw that averaged approximately 120 mL. Sequencing targeted expressed TCRB transcripts, as all isolated RNA had been reverse transcribed. Profiled with immunoSEQ multiplex PCR; TCRdb holds only in-frame clones, not every one. This sample yields some 660,000 clones, of which over 12% are seen a single time; 0.03% to 0.045% belongs to the top ten. In germline, CDR1 is SGDLS, CDR2 YYNGEE. This CDR3 spans 16 amino acids. Deletions cut 4 bases from V and 1 base from J, with 18 bases between. This clone has only a few counts. Its antigen remains unknown.

V gene TRBV9 combines with J gene TRBJ2-7; maybe TRBD2 (7 bases). Sequencing was carried out using naive CD4+ T cells from blood. The receptor comes from a man aged 18 to 30 with type 1 diabetes. CDR3 sequence (DNA): TGTGCCAGCAGCCCGAAGGGGGGGGTTCAGTCCTACGAGCAGTACTTC. Amino acid sequence: CASSPKGGVQSYEQYF.